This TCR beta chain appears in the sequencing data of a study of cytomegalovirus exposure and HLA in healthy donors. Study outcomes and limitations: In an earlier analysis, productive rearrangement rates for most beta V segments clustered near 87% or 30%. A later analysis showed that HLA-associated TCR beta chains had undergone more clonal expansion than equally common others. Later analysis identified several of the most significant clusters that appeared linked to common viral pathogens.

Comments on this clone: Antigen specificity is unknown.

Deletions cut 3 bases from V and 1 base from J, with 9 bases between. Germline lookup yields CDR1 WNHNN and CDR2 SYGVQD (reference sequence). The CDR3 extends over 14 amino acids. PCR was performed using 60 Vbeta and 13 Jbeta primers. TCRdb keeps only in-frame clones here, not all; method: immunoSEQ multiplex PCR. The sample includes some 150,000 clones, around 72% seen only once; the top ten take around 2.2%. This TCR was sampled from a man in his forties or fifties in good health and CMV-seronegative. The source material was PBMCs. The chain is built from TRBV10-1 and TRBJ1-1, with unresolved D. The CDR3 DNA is TGCGCCAGCAGTGATAGCAGCTCGAACACTGAAGCTTTCTTT. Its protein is CASSDSSSNTEAFF.